This T cell receptor beta chain stems from a study of T cell changes during pregnancy in multiple sclerosis. Data came from immunoSEQ multiplex PCR; TCRdb stores just in-frame clones and leaves some out. Seen here are over 55,000 clones, around 90% observed once, and the top ten hold more than 8%. The junction had 2 bases not matched to a gene; V was cut back by 3 bases and J by 6 bases. Germline CDR1 is SGHNT and CDR2 is YYREEE (reference sequence). The CDR3 covers 12 residues. The TCR sequence derives from a female donor in good health, enrolled as a control in a pregnancy study. This rearrangement joins TRBV5-4 to TRBJ1-2, with TRBD1 identical over 7 bases. The material sequenced was peripheral blood, taken after pregnancy. CDR3 coding DNA: TGTGCCAGCAGCTCGACAGGGAATGGCTACACCTTC. Its protein is CASSSTGNGYTF.